This passage covers 17 T cell receptor beta chains from one sample sequenced in a study of blood T cell repertoires in COVID-19. Generated by immunoSEQ multiplex PCR, the TCRdb table keeps only in-frame clones and is missing some. The sample yields some 150,000 clones, roughly 90% seen once. Sequencing was done on a sample of peripheral blood. The origin of the receptors is a human donor in a cohort sampled during active COVID-19.

The J gene is TRBJ2-1, the V gene TRBV19, with 9 bases aligning to TRBD1. The V gene end was trimmed by 5 bases and the J gene end by 3 bases; junction bases not matched to a gene: 8. The CDR3 sequence is 16 residues long. The germline gives CDR1 LNHDA, CDR2 SQIVND (reference sequence). The CDR3 DNA reads TGTGCCAGTAGTCTCCGGGGACAGGGTCGCTACAATGAGCAGTTCTTC. This codes for CASSLRGQGRYNEQFF.

V and J are TRBV9 and TRBJ2-2, with D perhaps matching TRBD2 (6 bases). CDR1 SGDLS and CDR2 YYNGEE come from the germline V gene. The V gene lost 2 bases and the J gene lost 0 bases, with 23 bases spanning the gap. The CDR3 is 20 amino acids. Here the CDR3 reads CASSVLTGLRGRPNTGELFF. The CDR3 DNA reads as TGTGCCAGCAGCGTTTTAACAGGACTAAGGGGAAGGCCGAACACCGGGGAGCTGTTTTTT.

The V gene is TRBV2, the J gene TRBJ2-7, with a possible D match to TRBD2 (5 bases). The V gene lost 6 bases and the J gene lost 3 bases, with 9 bases spanning the gap. Germline assignment: CDR1 SNHLY and CDR2 FYNNEI. The CDR3 loop spans 12 amino acids. CDR3 residues: CASRDRDYEQYF. CDR3 bases: TGTGCCAGCAGGGACCGGGACTACGAGCAGTACTTC.

This chain joins TRBV18 and TRBJ1-2; the match to TRBD1 covers 9 bases. The trim removed 5 bases at V and 8 bases at J, leaving 9 bases unmatched. This CDR3 contains 14 residues. CDR1 is KGHSH and CDR2 is LQKENI in the germline V gene. The CDR3 loop reads CASSTTGGALGYTF. The DNA for the CDR3 is TGTGCCAGCTCAACTACAGGGGGCGCCTTGGGCTACACCTTC.

The V gene is TRBV7-9, the J gene TRBJ2-7; D unclear. The CDR3 is 14 residues long. Germline V gene data show CDR1 as SEHNR and CDR2 as FQNEAQ (reference sequence). V lost 0 bases and J 1 base, leaving 7 bases between the germline ends. The CDR3 bases are TGTGCCAGCAGCTTAGCCCAGGATTCCTACGAGCAGTACTTC. Translated: CASSLAQDSYEQYF. Based on the CDR3 plus reference TRBV7-9 and TRBJ2-7, the full variable domain is DTGVSQNPRHKITKRGQNVTFRCDPISEHNRLYWYRQTLGQGPEFLTYFQNEAQLEKSRLLSDRFSAERPKGSFSTLEIQRTEQGDSAMYLCASSLAQDSYEQYFGPGTRLTVT.

The J gene is TRBJ1-3, the V gene TRBV11-2; D is undetermined. Per germline, CDR1 SGHAT and CDR2 FQNNGV. The V end was cut by 2 bases, the J end by 8 bases, with 16 bases between. The CDR3 extends over 15 amino acids. The CDR3 loop reads CASSLFGGKEDTIYF. For the CDR3, the DNA is TGTGCCAGCAGCTTATTCGGCGGGAAGGAAGACACCATATATTTT. Looking up the rest from reference TRBV11-2 and TRBJ1-3 gives the full variable domain: EAGVAQSPRYKIIEKRQSVAFWCNPISGHATLYWYQQILGQGPKLLIQFQNNGVVDDSQLPKDRFSAERLKGVDSTLKIQPAKLEDSAVYLCASSLFGGKEDTIYFGEGSWLTVV.

The rearrangement joins TRBV5-4 to TRBJ2-1, with 10 bases aligning to TRBD1. This CDR3 contains 14 residues. From germline, CDR1 is SGHNT and CDR2 YYREEE (reference sequence). The junction had 7 bases not matched to a gene; V was cut back by 3 bases and J by 10 bases. CDR3 loop: CASSSRQGAGEQFF. CDR3 nucleotides: TGTGCCAGCAGCTCCAGACAGGGGGCCGGGGAGCAGTTCTTC.

The chain links TRBV5-4 to TRBJ1-6; D not certain. The CDR3 consists of 13 residues. Germline V gene data show CDR1 as SGHNT and CDR2 as YYREEE (reference sequence). V lost 0 bases, J lost 10 bases, and 8 bases lay in between. The CDR3 loop is CASSLEAGSPLHF. The CDR3 nucleotides are TGTGCCAGCAGCTTGGAAGCGGGGTCACCCCTCCACTTT.

The V call is TRBV25-1, the J call TRBJ2-5; no firm D call. Trimming left V 3 bases short and J 0 bases short, with 5 bases between. The CDR3 is made up of 13 amino acids. Germline V lookup: CDR1 MGHDK, CDR2 SYGVNS. CDR3 region: CASSDNNQETQYF. For the CDR3, the DNA is TGTGCCAGCAGTGATAATAACCAAGAGACCCAGTACTTC.

This clone was detected once. The chain links TRBV5-1 to TRBJ1-6; weak D call: TRBD1 (6 bases). Trimming removed 1 base at V and 7 bases at J, with 12 bases between. This CDR3 has 15 amino acids. CDR1 and CDR2 from the germline V gene are SGHRS and YFSETQ. CDR3 DNA sequence: TGCGCCAGCAGCTTGAAGGACAGCAAAAATTCACCCCTCCACTTT. Translating gives CASSLKDSKNSPLHF.

This clone came up a few times. The gene calls are TRBV27 and TRBJ2-1; D might be TRBD2 (5 bases). With 2 bases removed from V and 0 bases from J, the gap between germline ends came to 8 bases. CDR3 length: 15 amino acids. Germline V CDR1 and CDR2: MNHEY, SMNVEV (reference sequence). The CDR3 nucleotides are TGTGCCAGCAGTTTACCGGGAAGCTCCTACAATGAGCAGTTCTTC. It codes for CASSLPGSSYNEQFF.

The V call is TRBV4-3, the J call TRBJ2-6, with D tentatively TRBD1 (5 bases). The CDR3 totals 17 residues. V gave up 0 bases and J gave up 0 bases, with 9 bases separating them. Germline loops: CDR1 LGHNA, CDR2 YSLEER. The CDR3 DNA reads TGCGCCAGCAGCCAAGAGGCGACAGTCTCTGGGGCCAACGTCCTGACTTTC. Translation: CASSQEATVSGANVLTF.

The chain links TRBV4-3 to TRBJ1-3, with D perhaps matching TRBD1 (5 bases). The CDR3 extends over 16 amino acids. Germline V gene sequence: CDR1 LGHNA, CDR2 YSLEER. V was clipped by 4 bases and J by 4 bases, with 17 bases between them. As DNA, the CDR3 is TGCGCCAGCAGCCCTTTCGGGTCCGGGGGAGGAAACACCATATATTTT. Translated: CASSPFGSGGGNTIYF.

The gene calls are TRBV5-1 and TRBJ2-5, with D perhaps matching TRBD2 (5 bases). V lost 1 base to trimming and J lost 2 bases, with 12 bases between them. Germline V gene sequence: CDR1 SGHRS, CDR2 YFSETQ. CDR3 length equals 15 residues. This CDR3 reads CASSLNGLTQETQYF. The CDR3 DNA reads as TGCGCCAGCAGCTTGAACGGACTCACGCAAGAGACCCAGTACTTC.

The V and J genes are TRBV7-9 and TRBJ2-7; 9 nucleotides match TRBD1. Per the germline V gene, CDR1 is SEHNR and CDR2 is FQNEAQ (reference sequence). The V and J ends lost 0 bases and 5 bases, in that order; junction bases with no gene match: 11. The CDR3 runs 17 residues. The CDR3 region is CASSLAQQAGQGHEQYF. Here the CDR3 DNA reads TGTGCCAGCAGCTTAGCTCAACAAGCGGGACAGGGCCACGAGCAGTACTTC.

CDR3 sequence reads: CASSQDFIGRTGELFF. DNA for the CDR3: TGCGCCAGCAGCCAAGATTTCATCGGTCGGACCGGGGAGCTGTTTTTT. V gene TRBV4-1 combines with J gene TRBJ2-2; unclear D gene. The CDR3 consists of 16 residues. Germline values: CDR1 MGHRA, CDR2 YSYEKL. V was pared by 0 bases and J by 5 bases, with 13 bases between.

This chain links TRBV24-1 with TRBJ2-2, with D maybe TRBD2 (6 bases). There are 17 residues in the CDR3. Germline V gene sequence: CDR1 KGHDR, CDR2 SFDVKD. The V gene lost 0 bases and the J gene lost 3 bases, with 13 bases spanning the gap. CDR3 DNA: TGTGCCACCAGTGATTTGGTTGGGGGACTTGACACCGGGGAGCTGTTTTTT. This translates into CATSDLVGGLDTGELFF.